This T cell receptor (beta chain) was sequenced for a study of spatial heterogeneity in lung cancer. The sample holds a few counts of this clonotype. TCRdb re-analysed the 5' RACE reads in MiXCR, keeping a single row per CDR3 protein. The table shows more than 35,000 distinct CDR3 sequences, with roughly 5.2% occurring only once. V lost 6 bases, J lost 5 bases, and 3 bases stayed unmatched. CDR3 length: 12 residues. Time point meaning: sample taken at primary tumor resection. Whole RNA came from tumor, nontumor lung or frozen PBMC and was sequenced without being sorted. The sample consisted of PBMCs, taken at surgery. This TCR derives from a female donor with early-stage non-small cell lung cancer. The chain links TRBV12-3 or TRBV12-4 to TRBJ2-5, with 7 bases aligning to TRBD2. The CDR3 region is CASSVGGETQYF. In DNA, the CDR3 is TGTGCCAGCAGCGTCGGGGGGGAGACCCAGTACTTC.